Each of the 31 T cell receptor beta chains below was sequenced from the same sample in a study of T cells after yellow fever vaccination. TCRdb analysed the 5' RACE reads with MiXCR anew, one entry per CDR3 protein. The table shows hundreds of thousands of distinct CDR3 sequences, with under 9% occurring only once. Source: CD4+ T cells sorted from PBMCs, taken 5 days after the yellow fever booster vaccination. The receptors stem from a young man who received the YFV17D yellow fever vaccine.

This clonotype has a handful of counts. The gene calls are TRBV6-5 and TRBJ2-1; TRBD2 matches at 11 bases. The CDR3 is made up of 15 amino acids. CDR1 MNHEY and CDR2 SVGAGI come from the germline V gene. The junction had 9 bases not matched to a gene; V was cut back by 5 bases and J by 9 bases. CDR3 sequence reads: CASSGLSGGATEQFF. Written as DNA, the CDR3 is TGTGCCAGCAGTGGCCTTAGCGGGGGGGCGACTGAGCAGTTCTTC.

This clonotype was observed a handful of times. The chain joins TRBV5-5 to TRBJ2-3; TRBD2 agrees at 8 bases. J gave up 1 base and V 4 bases, and 8 bases lay outside the gene matches. Germline V CDR1 and CDR2: SGHKS, YYEKEE (reference sequence). The CDR3 sequence is 16 residues long. DNA of the CDR3: TGTGCCAGCAGCCTCTCCCCAGCGGGGGGCACAGATACGCAGTATTTT. This sequence encodes CASSLSPAGGTDTQYF.

This clonotype was counted many times. At one end the junction does not follow the germline gene, possibly because of a read error. V and J are TRBV7-2 and TRBJ2-2, with a possible D match to TRBD2 (5 bases). CDR3 length: 14 amino acids. From germline, CDR1 is SGHTA and CDR2 FQGNSA. This chain's CDR3 is CASSSSARNGKLFF. The CDR3 nucleotides are TGTGCCAGCAGCTCTTCAGCACGGAACGGGAAGCTGTTTTTT.

J is TRBJ2-5 and V is TRBV7-2; D perhaps matches TRBD1 (7 bases). Trimming pared 3 bases from V and 1 base from J, leaving 12 bases between. The CDR3 extends over 15 amino acids. CDR1 is SGHTA, CDR2 FQGNSA, per germline. Written as DNA, the CDR3 is TGTGCCAGCAGCTTTCAGGGGGGCCCCCAAGAGACCCAGTACTTC. It codes for CASSFQGGPQETQYF.

The V gene is TRBV6-1, the J gene TRBJ2-7, with D unclear. The CDR3 is 12 amino acids. Per germline, CDR1 MNHNS and CDR2 SASEGT. V shed 3 bases and J shed 1 base, with 4 bases lying between them. The DNA of the CDR3 is TGTGCCAGCAGTGAGACATCCTACGAGCAGTACTTC. The encoded protein is CASSETSYEQYF.

The rearrangement links TRBV7-9 to TRBJ1-1; TRBD1 might be the D (5 bases). The length of the CDR3 is 16 residues. V lost 1 base and J lost 0, with 12 bases in between. Germline values: CDR1 SEHNR, CDR2 FQNEAQ (reference sequence). The CDR3: CASSLGVKGMNTEAFF. The CDR3 DNA sequence: TGTGCCAGCAGCTTAGGTGTTAAGGGGATGAACACTGAAGCTTTCTTT.

The chain employs TRBV5-1 and TRBJ2-3; TRBD1 might be the D (5 bases). The CDR3 contains 13 residues. The germline CDR1 and CDR2 sequences are SGHRS and YFSETQ. Deletions cut 7 bases from V and 2 bases from J, with 11 bases between. The DNA for the CDR3 is TGCGCCAGCGCCATAGGGGCCACAGATACGCAGTATTTT. It specifies CASAIGATDTQYF.

The chain carries TRBV29-1 and TRBJ2-5; the match to TRBD1 covers 8 bases. The V gene end was trimmed by 7 bases and the J gene end by 5 bases; junction bases not matched to a gene: 9. Germline V CDR1 and CDR2: SQVTM, ANQGSEA. This CDR3 comprises 13 residues. This chain's CDR3 is CSAGTGRLETQYF. In DNA form, the CDR3 reads TGCAGCGCCGGGACAGGAAGACTGGAGACCCAGTACTTC.

The table lists this clonotype with many counts. This sequence joins TRBV7-9 and TRBJ1-6; no clear D. CDR3 length: 13 amino acids. Deletions cut 7 bases from V and 6 bases from J, with 10 bases between. Germline V lookup: CDR1 SEHNR, CDR2 FQNEAQ (reference sequence). CDR3 DNA sequence: TGTGCCAGCAACCCCGACGGTAATTCACCCCTCCACTTT. Amino acid sequence: CASNPDGNSPLHF.

This chain links TRBV2 with TRBJ1-1, with TRBD1 as a possible D gene (5 bases). V lost 7 bases and J lost 4, with 13 bases in between. The germline V gene has CDR1 SNHLY and CDR2 FYNNEI. The CDR3 has 13 residues. The CDR3 loop is CASIGAPGTEAFF. CDR3 coding DNA: TGTGCCAGCATCGGGGCTCCGGGCACTGAAGCTTTCTTT.

In DNA, the CDR3 is TGTGCCAGCTCACCATTTGACGGGGGGGCTTCAGGAGATACGCAGTATTTT. Translated: CASSPFDGGASGDTQYF. The chain recombines TRBV18 with TRBJ2-3, with 8 bases fitting TRBD2. V trimming: 2 bases; J trimming: 5 bases; junction bases outside the gene matches: 12. From germline, CDR1 is KGHSH and CDR2 LQKENI. The CDR3 has 17 amino acids.

This clonotype was counted many times. V and J are TRBV20-1 and TRBJ2-3; 8 nucleotides agree with TRBD1. CDR3 length equals 17 residues. The germline V gene encodes CDR1 DFQATT and CDR2 SNEGSKA (reference sequence). The CDR3, as DNA: TGCATATGCTACCGGACAGGGAATGGAAGGTACACAGATACGCAGTATTTT. It encodes CICYRTGNGRYTDTQYF.

The chain combines TRBV12-3 or TRBV12-4 with TRBJ1-1; D is perhaps TRBD1 (5 bases). CDR3 size: 14 residues. V was trimmed by 6 bases and J by 0 bases, leaving 11 bases between them. The DNA of the CDR3 is TGTGCCAGCAGGGCGGACACCTTGAACACTGAAGCTTTCTTT. As protein: CASRADTLNTEAFF.

This chain joins TRBV15 and TRBJ2-7, with D perhaps TRBD2 (5 bases). Trimming pared 0 bases from V and 4 bases from J, leaving 13 bases between. This CDR3 is 15 amino acids long. CDR1 LNHNV and CDR2 YYDKDF come from the germline V gene (reference sequence). Written as DNA, the CDR3 is TGTGCCACCAGCAGAGATTATCTGGAGGCGTACGAGCAGTACGTC. Encoded protein: CATSRDYLEAYEQYV.

The J gene is TRBJ2-1, the V gene TRBV7-2, with D unresolved. CDR3 length: 14 residues. Trimming removed 5 bases from V and 5 bases from J, with 13 bases in between. The germline gives CDR1 SGHTA, CDR2 FQGNSA. CDR3 protein: CASSTYSPHNEQFF. The CDR3, as DNA: TGTGCCAGCAGCACCTATAGCCCCCACAATGAGCAGTTCTTC.

Only a few counts were recorded for this clonotype. This sequence joins TRBV4-3 and TRBJ2-1, with 12 positions matching TRBD2. This CDR3 is built from 15 residues. Germline loops: CDR1 LGHNA, CDR2 YSLEER. The junction had 0 bases not matched to a gene; V was cut back by 3 bases and J by 3 bases. The chain's CDR3 is CASSQTSGGYNEQFF. The CDR3 bases are TGCGCCAGCAGCCAGACTAGCGGGGGCTACAATGAGCAGTTCTTC.

This clonotype was found a few times. The rearrangement joins TRBV15 to TRBJ1-5; TRBD1 might be the D (6 bases). Per the germline V gene, CDR1 is LNHNV and CDR2 is YYDKDF (reference sequence). Trimming stripped 2 bases from V and 5 bases from J, with 10 bases between. The CDR3 consists of 14 residues. CDR3 amino acids: CATSRSAGDQPQHF. The DNA of the CDR3 is TGTGCCACCAGCAGAAGCGCAGGGGATCAGCCCCAGCATTTT. The full variable domain, rest sourced from reference TRBV15 and TRBJ1-5, is DAMVIQNPRYQVTQFGKPVTLSCSQTLNHNVMYWYQQKSSQAPKLLFHYYDKDFNNEADTPDNFQSRRPNTSFCFLDIRSPGLGDTAMYLCATSRSAGDQPQHFGDGTRLSIL.

J is TRBJ1-5 and V is TRBV25-1; TRBD1 might be the D (5 bases). Trimming stripped 3 bases from V and 1 base from J, with 7 bases between. The CDR3 is 14 residues long. In germline, CDR1 is MGHDK, CDR2 SYGVNS. Written as DNA, the CDR3 is TGTGCCAGCAGTGACCACAGGAGCAATCAGCCCCAGCATTTT. Amino acid sequence: CASSDHRSNQPQHF.

V gene TRBV12-3 or TRBV12-4 combines with J gene TRBJ2-1; 7 nucleotides match TRBD1. Trimming took 3 bases from V and 0 from J; bases not matched to a gene: 5. This CDR3 has 16 amino acids. The CDR3 DNA sequence: TGTGCCAGCAGTTTCCGACAGGGCGGCTCCTACAATGAGCAGTTCTTC. Translated: CASSFRQGGSYNEQFF.

This clonotype was seen only a few times. The chain links TRBV27 to TRBJ2-7; unclear D gene. Germline loops: CDR1 MNHEY, CDR2 SMNVEV (reference sequence). V was shortened by 3 bases and J by 3 bases, with 12 bases between the two germline ends. This CDR3 region has 14 residues. CDR3: CASSLGQAGYEQYF. DNA of the CDR3: TGTGCCAGCAGTTTGGGCCAGGCCGGCTACGAGCAGTACTTC.

V gene TRBV4-2 combines with J gene TRBJ1-2, with D hard to call. V gave up 0 bases and J gave up 7 bases, with 12 bases separating them. Germline V gene sequence: CDR1 LGHNA, CDR2 YNFKEQ. The CDR3 consists of 14 residues. CDR3 amino acids: CASSQDSATGGYTF. Here the CDR3 DNA reads TGTGCCAGCAGCCAAGATTCAGCGACGGGTGGCTACACCTTC.

J is TRBJ1-4 and V is TRBV7-2, with TRBD1 matching over 8 bases. Looked up from germline, CDR1 is SGHTA and CDR2 is FQGNSA. CDR3 length: 18 residues. V was clipped by 1 base and J by 3 bases; unmatched bases: 10. This CDR3 reads CASSLERQGRRANEKLFF. The CDR3 DNA follows: TGTGCCAGCAGCTTAGAAAGACAGGGGCGACGGGCTAATGAAAAACTGTTTTTT.

This clonotype was seen a few times. This chain joins TRBV24-1 and TRBJ2-1; D is possibly TRBD1 (5 bases). Trimming left V 5 bases short and J 6 bases short, with 13 bases between. Germline loops: CDR1 KGHDR, CDR2 SFDVKD. The length of the CDR3 is 14 residues. DNA of the CDR3: TGTGCCACCAGTGTATCAGGGTGGCGCAATGAGCAGTTCTTC. Translating it yields CATSVSGWRNEQFF.

The chain recombines TRBV20-1 with TRBJ2-5; 9 bases fit TRBD2. From germline, CDR1 is DFQATT and CDR2 SNEGSKA (reference sequence). V gave up 4 bases and J gave up 4 bases; unmatched junction bases: 1. This CDR3 has 12 residues. CDR3 residues: CSATTSGETQYF. CDR3 sequence (DNA): TGCAGTGCTACGACTAGCGGAGAGACCCAGTACTTC.

This clonotype was observed a handful of times. The gene calls are TRBV5-6 and TRBJ2-1, with D perhaps matching TRBD2 (5 bases). In germline, CDR1 is SGHDT, CDR2 YYEEEE. The CDR3 has 13 amino acids. V was trimmed by 0 bases and J by 9 bases, leaving 10 bases between them. In DNA, the CDR3 is TGTGCCAGCAGCTTGGCCTCGGGGAGTGAGCAGTTCTTC. Amino acid sequence: CASSLASGSEQFF.

This clonotype was detected ten times or more. The J gene is TRBJ2-2, the V gene TRBV19; the D gene is possibly TRBD2 (5 bases). Trimming removed 7 bases from V and 4 bases from J, with 19 bases in between. CDR3 size: 16 residues. Germline values: CDR1 LNHDA, CDR2 SQIVND (reference sequence). The CDR3 DNA is TGTGCCAGTACAGTACCTAACGGGGTAACCACCGGGGAGCTGTTTTTT. It yields the protein CASTVPNGVTTGELFF.

Ten or more counts support this clonotype. V and J are TRBV5-1 and TRBJ2-3; D remains unclear. CDR1 is SGHRS, CDR2 YFSETQ, per germline. The V gene lost 5 bases and the J gene lost 2 bases, with 12 bases spanning the gap. The CDR3 contains 14 residues. The CDR3 nucleotides read TGCGCCAGCAGTATAGACATGATCACAGATACGCAGTATTTT. Protein: CASSIDMITDTQYF.

The chain has TRBV5-4 and TRBJ2-7; D not resolved. Trimming took 4 bases from V and 3 from J, leaving 14 bases between them. Germline V lookup: CDR1 SGHNT, CDR2 YYREEE (reference sequence). This CDR3 comprises 14 residues. CDR3 residues: CASSRIEDGYEQYV. CDR3 in DNA: TGTGCCAGCAGCCGGATAGAGGACGGCTACGAGCAGTACGTC.

As to this clonotype: This may arise from a read error, as a much more abundant clone is one base away. The chain uses TRBV5-1 and TRBJ2-2; the D call may be TRBD1 or TRBD2 (5 bases each). Trimming took 5 bases from V and 6 from J, leaving 14 bases between them. CDR1 SGHRS and CDR2 YFSETQ come from the germline V gene. The length of the CDR3 is 14 residues. The CDR3 nucleotides are TGCGCCAGCAGATTCTCGGGGCGGCCCGGGGAGCTGTTTTTT. Translation gives CASRFSGRPGELFF.

This clonotype appeared a few times. This chain uses TRBV6-2 or TRBV6-3 with TRBJ2-1, with 7 bases matching TRBD2. The CDR3 has 13 residues. The V gene's germline CDR1 is MNHEY and CDR2 SVGEGT. V lost 5 bases to trimming and J lost 5 bases; unmatched junction nucleotides: 3. The DNA for the CDR3 is TGTGCCAGCAGTGGCCTAGCGGACAATGAGCAGTTCTTC. Translated: CASSGLADNEQFF.

As regards this clonotype: Lacking the conserved final phenylalanine or tryptophan, this CDR3 likely reflects a read error. This sequence joins TRBV20-1 and TRBJ2-2; tentative D call: TRBD2 (7 bases). The V and J ends lost 0 bases and 6 bases respectively, with 14 bases between them. Germline CDR1 is DFQATT and CDR2 is SNEGSKA (reference sequence). This CDR3 is built from 15 residues. CDR3 coding DNA: TGCAGTGCTAGAGATCCTCAGGGGAGGGCCGGGGAGCTGTTTTCT. Translating gives CSARDPQGRAGELFS.